These 26 T cell receptor beta chains originate from one sample sequenced in a study of T cell repertoires in cytomegalovirus infection. TCRdb reprocessed the reads via MiXCR and lists one record per CDR3 protein. The sample shows around 170,000 distinct CDR3 sequences, about 15% of them seen only once. The specimen was CD8+ T cells from PBMCs. All receptors come from a human donor in good health (CMV status not recorded). Some clones in this sample may be carry-over from other donors' samples.

The chain links TRBV6-4 to TRBJ2-5, with no clear D. The CDR3 runs 13 residues. Germline V gives CDR1 MRHNA, CDR2 SNTAGT. Deletions cut 6 bases from V and 10 bases from J, with 18 bases between. The CDR3 sequence: CASSPGPYEDQYF. The CDR3, as DNA: TGTGCCAGCAGCCCCGGCCCCTACGAAGACCAGTACTTC.

This clonotype was picked up a small number of times. The genes are TRBV28 and TRBJ2-1, with a tentative D call TRBD1 (5 bases). This CDR3 is 20 amino acids long. V was shortened by 3 bases and J by 6 bases, with 30 bases between the two germline ends. The germline V gene encodes CDR1 MDHEN and CDR2 SYDVKM. CDR3 loop: CASSFRQQFLFIPLPNEQFF. The CDR3 DNA is TGTGCCAGCAGTTTTCGACAGCAGTTCTTGTTTATCCCTCTCCCCAATGAGCAGTTCTTC. Based on the CDR3 plus reference TRBV28 and TRBJ2-1, the full variable domain is DVKVTQSSRYLVKRTGEKVFLECVQDMDHENMFWYRQDPGLGLRLIYFSYDVKMKEKGDIPEGYSVSREKKERFSLILESASTNQTSMYLCASSFRQQFLFIPLPNEQFFGPGTRLTVL.

This clonotype occurred a few times. The chain links TRBV29-1 to TRBJ2-5, with D perhaps assigned TRBD1 or TRBD2 (5 bases each). Germline-derived CDR1 and CDR2 are SQVTM and ANQGSEA. The CDR3 length is 15 residues. The V gene lost 7 bases and the J gene lost 2 bases, with 20 bases spanning the gap. The CDR3 sequence: CSADPAGGMQETQYF. CDR3 nucleotides: TGCAGCGCCGACCCGGCTGGGGGAATGCAAGAGACCCAGTACTTC. The entire variable domain, with the rest obtained from reference TRBV29-1 and TRBJ2-5, is as follows: SAVISQKPSRDICQRGTSLTIQCQVDSQVTMMFWYRQQPGQSLTLIATANQGSEATYESGFVIDKFPISRPNLTFSTLTVSNMSPEDSSIYLCSADPAGGMQETQYFGPGTRLLVL.

This clonotype was counted only a few times. The genes are TRBV29-1 and TRBJ1-2; D not resolved. Germline V gene sequence: CDR1 SQVTM, CDR2 ANQGSEA. The CDR3 sequence is 12 residues long. Between the trimmed V and J ends, which lost 6 bases and 2 bases, there was a span of 10 bases. This chain's CDR3 is CSVPYGNYGYTF. CDR3 sequence (DNA): TGCAGCGTCCCCTACGGCAACTATGGCTACACCTTC.

The chain uses TRBV4-1 and TRBJ2-2; D ambiguous. This CDR3 contains 14 residues. V shed 2 bases and J shed 4 bases, with 8 bases lying between them. Germline V gene lookup returns CDR1 MGHRA and CDR2 YSYEKL. CDR3 in DNA: TGCGCCAGCAGCCAATTCGGACCCACCGGGGAGCTGTTTTTT. As protein: CASSQFGPTGELFF.

This sequence joins TRBV3-1 and TRBJ1-2; D might be TRBD1 (6 bases). Germline V lookup: CDR1 LGHDT, CDR2 YNNKEL (reference sequence). Trimming removed 0 bases at V and 8 bases at J, with 16 bases between. This CDR3 comprises 15 residues. CDR3 DNA sequence: TGTGCCAGCAGCCAAGATCTGCGGGACAACATCGGCTACACCTTC. This sequence encodes CASSQDLRDNIGYTF.

This clonotype has just a few counts. The rearrangement joins TRBV6-5 to TRBJ1-2; D remains unclear. Germline CDR1 reads MNHEY; CDR2 reads SVGAGI. V was pared by 6 bases and J by 0 bases, with 14 bases between. The CDR3 runs to 15 residues. The CDR3 region is CASSQLGLANYGYTF. DNA for the CDR3: TGTGCCAGCAGCCAGCTCGGGTTAGCTAACTATGGCTACACCTTC.

This clonotype has more than one count but fewer than ten. The chain joins TRBV7-2 to TRBJ2-3; no definite D call. The CDR3 totals 13 residues. Germline V gene lookup returns CDR1 SGHTA and CDR2 FQGNSA. The V end was cut by 2 bases, the J end by 11 bases, with 14 bases between. CDR3 bases: TGTGCCAGCAGCTTAACGGCTGGACGCGGGCAGTATTTT. Protein product: CASSLTAGRGQYF.

In the case of this clonotype: Given a much more abundant clone one base away, this may be a read error. This rearrangement joins TRBV11-3 to TRBJ2-1; a weak D match, TRBD1 (5 bases). Germline V gene sequence: CDR1 SGHNT, CDR2 YENEEA. The CDR3 extends over 14 amino acids. V dropped 0 bases and J dropped 7 bases, with 10 bases sitting between them. This CDR3 reads CASSLDKGDNEQFF. The CDR3 DNA sequence: TGTGCCAGCAGCTTAGATAAAGGGGATAATGAGCAGTTCTTC.

The chain links TRBV7-9 to TRBJ2-6; TRBD2 aligns across 9 bases. V was pared by 3 bases and J by 2 bases, with 8 bases of the junction left unmatched. In germline, CDR1 is SEHNR, CDR2 FQNEAQ (reference sequence). CDR3 length: 18 amino acids. The CDR3 DNA reads as TGTGCCAGCAGCTTCCCTAGCGGGGATACCACTGGGGCCAACGTCCTGACTTTC. Translating it yields CASSFPSGDTTGANVLTF.

The chain recombines TRBV5-4 with TRBJ2-7; D is uncertain. The CDR3 consists of 16 residues. The V gene lost 4 bases and the J gene lost 6 bases, with 23 bases spanning the gap. Germline assignment: CDR1 SGHNT and CDR2 YYREEE (reference sequence). This chain's CDR3 is CASSPAVGMPPLEQYF. CDR3 DNA sequence: TGTGCCAGCAGCCCGGCGGTGGGGATGCCCCCTCTCGAGCAGTACTTC.

The chain couples TRBV15 to TRBJ2-7; D is possibly TRBD1 or TRBD2 (5 bases each). Looked up from germline, CDR1 is LNHNV and CDR2 is YYDKDF (reference sequence). The CDR3 sequence is 19 residues long. V was clipped by 0 bases and J by 4 bases, with 25 bases between them. The CDR3 DNA reads as TGTGCCACCAGCAGAGATCCCCCGGGGCCGGGGTTCGCAGGATACGAGCAGTACTTC. This gives the protein CATSRDPPGPGFAGYEQYF.

This clonotype was detected a few times. The chain recombines TRBV7-2 with TRBJ1-5; 8 bases agree with TRBD1. The CDR3 runs to 15 residues. Trimming took 2 bases from V and 6 from J; bases not matched to a gene: 6. Germline CDR1 reads SGHTA; CDR2 reads FQGNSA. The CDR3 DNA is TGTGCCAGCAGCTTAACTACAGGGGGAGGTCAGCCCCAGCATTTT. Translating it yields CASSLTTGGGQPQHF.

This clonotype came up a few times. The rearrangement uses TRBV7-9 and TRBJ2-5; D possibly corresponds to TRBD1 (5 bases). CDR1 is SEHNR and CDR2 is FQNEAQ in the germline V gene (reference sequence). CDR3 length equals 12 residues. V was pared by 6 bases and J by 2 bases, with 7 bases between. CDR3 amino acids: CASRRQQETQYF. The CDR3, as DNA: TGTGCCAGCAGAAGACAGCAAGAGACCCAGTACTTC. Combining the CDR3 with reference TRBV7-9 and TRBJ2-5 gives the whole variable domain DTGVSQNPRHKITKRGQNVTFRCDPISEHNRLYWYRQTLGQGPEFLTYFQNEAQLEKSRLLSDRFSAERPKGSFSTLEIQRTEQGDSAMYLCASRRQQETQYFGPGTRLLVL.

Only a few counts were recorded for this clonotype. V is TRBV2 and J is TRBJ2-2; 8 bases are a match to TRBD2. J gave up 3 bases and V 5 bases, and 5 bases lay outside the gene matches. Germline-derived CDR1 and CDR2 are SNHLY and FYNNEI. This CDR3 has 15 amino acids. The CDR3 nucleotides read TGTGCCAGCAGTCAACTAGCGGAGTACACCGGGGAGCTGTTTTTT. Translation gives CASSQLAEYTGELFF. Using reference TRBV2 and TRBJ2-2 for the parts outside the CDR3, the full variable domain is EPEVTQTPSHQVTQMGQEVILRCVPISNHLYFYWYRQILGQKVEFLVSFYNNEISEKSEIFDDQFSVERPDGSNFTLKIRSTKLEDSAMYFCASSQLAEYTGELFFGEGSRLTVL.

V usage is TRBV7-8 and J usage is TRBJ1-1; D may be TRBD1 (6 bases). This CDR3 has 14 residues. CDR1 SGHVS and CDR2 FQNEAQ come from the germline V gene. The V end lost 5 bases, the J end lost 3 bases, and 13 bases lay between the germline ends. The DNA of the CDR3 is TGTGCCAGCAGCCTCAGGGGCGGGGACACTGAAGCTTTCTTT. Translating gives CASSLRGGDTEAFF.

In this sample, this clonotype turned up a few times. This chain links TRBV6-2 or TRBV6-3 with TRBJ2-1; 8 nucleotides match TRBD2. The V gene's germline CDR1 is MNHEY and CDR2 SVGEGT. The CDR3 extends over 15 amino acids. The V gene end was trimmed by 7 bases and the J gene end by 4 bases; junction bases not matched to a gene: 9. The CDR3 region is CASISSGSRYNEQFF. CDR3 DNA: TGTGCCAGCATCTCAAGCGGGAGTCGGTACAATGAGCAGTTCTTC.

V gene TRBV28 combines with J gene TRBJ2-5; D is possibly TRBD1 or TRBD2 (6 bases each). Germline CDR1 MDHEN, CDR2 SYDVKM. The CDR3 extends over 14 amino acids. Trimming removed 2 bases from V and 5 bases from J, with 12 bases in between. This CDR3 is CASSLEGGEETQYF. The CDR3 DNA reads TGTGCCAGCAGTTTAGAGGGGGGAGAGGAGACCCAGTACTTC.

This clonotype was observed a handful of times. The V gene is TRBV7-9, the J gene TRBJ1-2, with 7 bases identical to TRBD1. Germline values: CDR1 SEHNR, CDR2 FQNEAQ (reference sequence). The junction had 7 bases not matched to a gene; V was cut back by 4 bases and J by 2 bases. There are 15 residues in the CDR3. The CDR3 region has the DNA TGTGCCAGCAGCTCAGACAGGGAATACAACTATGGCTACACCTTC. This codes for CASSSDREYNYGYTF.

This rearrangement joins TRBV25-1 to TRBJ1-4, with D possibly TRBD1 on 5 matching bases. CDR3 size: 14 residues. Trimming removed 8 bases at V and 5 bases at J, with 15 bases between. Germline lookup yields CDR1 MGHDK and CDR2 SYGVNS. CDR3 nucleotides: TGTGCCAGCCGGACCTCGGGGACCAATGAAAAACTGTTTTTT. This gives the protein CASRTSGTNEKLFF. The entire variable domain, with the rest obtained from reference TRBV25-1 and TRBJ1-4, is as follows: EADIYQTPRYLVIGTGKKITLECSQTMGHDKMYWYQQDPGMELHLIHYSYGVNSTEKGDLSSESTVSRIRTEHFPLTLESARPSHTSQYLCASRTSGTNEKLFFGSGTQLSVL.

This chain connects TRBV28 to TRBJ1-5; D unclear. Germline CDR1 and CDR2: MDHEN and SYDVKM. The V gene lost 3 bases and the J gene lost 7 bases, with 10 bases spanning the gap. This CDR3 has 13 residues. CDR3 sequence reads: CASSLGGRQPQHF. The CDR3 bases are TGTGCCAGCAGTTTGGGAGGGAGGCAGCCCCAGCATTTT.

This clonotype turned up a few times. This rearrangement joins TRBV20-1 to TRBJ2-2, with TRBD2 as a possible D gene (5 bases). This CDR3 is built from 15 residues. Germline values: CDR1 DFQATT, CDR2 SNEGSKA (reference sequence). Trimming pared 6 bases from V and 1 base from J, leaving 15 bases between. CDR3: CSAQEAGKNTGELFF. In DNA, the CDR3 is TGCAGTGCCCAAGAGGCCGGGAAGAACACCGGGGAGCTGTTTTTT.

This clonotype was counted a few times. This chain joins TRBV4-3 and TRBJ1-4; no firm D call. Germline V lookup: CDR1 LGHNA, CDR2 YSLEER. The CDR3 runs to 15 residues. Between the trimmed V and J ends, which lost 4 bases and 6 bases, there was a span of 15 bases. The CDR3 sequence: CASSLRANSDEKLFF. The CDR3 nucleotides read TGCGCCAGCAGCCTTCGGGCCAATTCGGATGAAAAACTGTTTTTT.

DNA of the CDR3: TGTGCCAGCAGCTTAGTTCGGGATGGGAACACCGGGGAGCTGTTTTTT. Translation gives CASSLVRDGNTGELFF. The chain couples TRBV7-8 to TRBJ2-2; weak D call: TRBD2 (5 bases). The CDR3 runs to 16 residues. V lost 1 base and J lost 1, with 10 bases in between. Germline V gives CDR1 SGHVS, CDR2 FQNEAQ.

The V and J genes are TRBV12-3 or TRBV12-4 and TRBJ2-7, with D tentatively TRBD1 (7 bases). This CDR3 spans 12 amino acids. Trimming took 6 bases from V and 4 from J, leaving 10 bases between them. Here the CDR3 reads CASSSGGYEQYF. The CDR3, as DNA: TGTGCCAGCAGCTCAGGGGGGTACGAGCAGTACTTC.

Regarding this clonotype: This may be a read error: a much more frequent sequence differs by one nucleotide. The V and J genes are TRBV5-4 and TRBJ2-7, with no clear D. CDR3 length equals 12 residues. From germline, CDR1 is SGHNT and CDR2 YYREEE (reference sequence). The CDR3 sequence: CACSSNSYEQYF. CDR3 nucleotides: TGTGCCTGCAGCTCCAACTCCTACGAGCAGTACTTC.